The clone carrying this TCR beta chain has a handful of counts. Its antigen is currently unknown. The J segment lost 5 bases and the V segment lost 2 bases, leaving 3 bases of the junction unmatched. This CDR3 is 15 amino acids long. Germline-derived CDR1 and CDR2 are MGHRA and YSYEKL. This entry is derived from a study of beta chain features in type 1 diabetes. Study-wide findings and caveats: Moderate but significant shortening of TCRB CDR3s was recorded in all four CD4+ subsets from Type 1 diabetes patients.

cDNA synthesis used the whole RNA isolate, giving expressed TCRB sequences. TCRdb's table, derived via immunoSEQ multiplex PCR, lists solely in-frame clones and lacks some. The table has hundreds of thousands of clones, roughly an eighth seen once. This chain links TRBV4-1 with TRBJ2-2; 9 bases align to TRBD2. The material sequenced was naive CD4+ T cells from blood. This sequence originates from a man younger than 35 with type 1 diabetes. The CDR3 DNA reads TGCGCCAGCAGCCAAATGACTAGCGGTACCGGGGAGCTGTTTTTT. Translating it yields CASSQMTSGTGELFF.